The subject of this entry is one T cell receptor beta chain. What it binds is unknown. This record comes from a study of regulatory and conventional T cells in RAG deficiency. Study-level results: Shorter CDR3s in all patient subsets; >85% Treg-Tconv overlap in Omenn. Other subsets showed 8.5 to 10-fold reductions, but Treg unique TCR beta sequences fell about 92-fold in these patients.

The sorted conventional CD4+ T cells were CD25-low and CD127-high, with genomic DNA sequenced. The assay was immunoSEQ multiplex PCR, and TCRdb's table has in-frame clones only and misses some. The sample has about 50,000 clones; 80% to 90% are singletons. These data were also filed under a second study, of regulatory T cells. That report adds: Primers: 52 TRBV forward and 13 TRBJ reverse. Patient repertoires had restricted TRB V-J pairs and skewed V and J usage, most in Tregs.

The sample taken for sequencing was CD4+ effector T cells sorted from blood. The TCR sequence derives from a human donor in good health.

The CDR3 bases are TGCGCCAGCAGTCCCCGGGACAGGGAGTTTTGTTACGAGCAGTACTTC. Encoded protein: CASSPRDREFCYEQYF. V and J are TRBV23-1 and TRBJ2-7; the match to TRBD1 covers 9 bases. TRBV23-1 is classed as an ORF, of uncertain function. This CDR3 contains 16 residues. V shed 4 bases and J 4 bases; nucleotides not matched to a gene: 11.